This T cell receptor (beta chain) is from a study of a mutant IDH1 vaccine in newly diagnosed glioma. Study summary: Initiation of the vaccine course occurred 4-6 weeks after radiotherapy alone, or alongside temozolomide cycles. Antecedent treatment encompassed radiotherapy, temozolomide, or their combination; the majority received both. Held at week 35, visit V12 was the safety follow-up, and visit V13 followed at week 47. Study-level results: Patients mounted vaccine-induced immune responses in 93.3% of cases.

Sequenced by immunoSEQ multiplex PCR; TCRdb stores in-frame clones only, minus some. The table lists some 60,000 clones, roughly four fifths of them singletons. Regarding this clone: Antigen specificity is unknown.

Noted time point: week 47, end of study. One vaccine dose held 300 ug of mutant IDH1 20-mer peptide and came with topical imiquimod. The CDR3 spans 15 residues. V was clipped by 4 bases and J by 3 bases, with 15 bases between them. The germline gives CDR1 SGHAT, CDR2 FQNNGV. The gene calls are TRBV11-2 and TRBJ1-1; D unresolved. Sequences were derived from PBMCs, sampled from a glioma patient whose treatment included an IDH1 peptide vaccine. This receptor was taken from a man aged 25-45 years with glioma. CDR3 bases: TGTGCCAGCAGCTCCCAAGAGGACGGACACACTGAAGCTTTCTTT. Translated: CASSSQEDGHTEAFF.